Listed below are T cell receptor beta chains from one sample, sequenced in a study of blood T cell repertoires in COVID-19. Only in-frame clones appear in the TCRdb table, and some are missing; sequencing was by immunoSEQ multiplex PCR. Of about 49,000 clones in the sample, about 85% were seen once. The sequencing sample was made of peripheral blood. These receptors originate from a man aged 35 to 55 with active COVID-19. Both conserved end residues are part of each CDR3. The order of the fields is J gene, D gene, V gene, clone size, CDR3 DNA, CDR3 protein. D genes are given only for firm matches. Clone size appears in some rows only: once, few, many, or a class for an expanded clone.

j_gene: TRBJ1-2
d_gene: TRBD1
v_gene: TRBV28
abundance: NA
CDR3nt: TGTGCCAGCAGGCAGGGGGCGACTAACTATGGCTACACCTTC
CDR3aa: CASRQGATNYGYTF

j_gene: TRBJ2-1
d_gene: NA
v_gene: TRBV5-1
abundance: NA
CDR3nt: TGCGCCAGCAGCTTGGCCTTATCGCGACACTCCTACAATGAGCAGTTCTTC
CDR3aa: CASSLALSRHSYNEQFF

j_gene: TRBJ2-2
d_gene: TRBD2
v_gene: TRBV11-2
abundance: NA
CDR3nt: TGTGCCAGCAGCCCGACGACTAGCGGGAACACCGGGGAGCTGTTTTTT
CDR3aa: CASSPTTSGNTGELFF

j_gene: TRBJ2-3
d_gene: TRBD2
v_gene: TRBV11-2
abundance: NA
CDR3nt: TGTGCCAGCAGCTTAGATTCGGGACTAGCGGGAGGGGCAGATACGCAGTATTTT
CDR3aa: CASSLDSGLAGGADTQYF

j_gene: TRBJ2-2
d_gene: TRBD1
v_gene: TRBV18
abundance: NA
CDR3nt: TGTGCCAGCTCACCGGGACAGGGTAGCACCGGGGAGCTGTTTTTT
CDR3aa: CASSPGQGSTGELFF

j_gene: TRBJ2-7
d_gene: NA
v_gene: TRBV15
abundance: medium-sized
CDR3nt: TGTGCCACCAGCAGAGAGTACGCGGCCAAAGAGCAGTACTTC
CDR3aa: CATSREYAAKEQYF

j_gene: TRBJ2-7
d_gene: TRBD2
v_gene: TRBV18
abundance: NA
CDR3nt: TGTGCCAGCTCCCTGAGGAGAACTAGCGGGAGGTGGGAGCAGTACTTC
CDR3aa: CASSLRRTSGRWEQYF

j_gene: TRBJ1-1
d_gene: NA
v_gene: TRBV6-5
abundance: NA
CDR3nt: TGTGCCAGCAGCTTCGGACCCCTCGGGGACACTGAAGCTTTCTTT
CDR3aa: CASSFGPLGDTEAFF

j_gene: TRBJ2-7
d_gene: NA
v_gene: TRBV20-1
abundance: NA
CDR3nt: TGCAGTGCTAGTATACAGGGCTACGAGCAGTACTTC
CDR3aa: CSASIQGYEQYF

j_gene: TRBJ2-7
d_gene: NA
v_gene: TRBV7-3
abundance: NA
CDR3nt: TGTGCCAGCAGCTTAGCGGGACCACCCTACGAGCAGTACTTC
CDR3aa: CASSLAGPPYEQYF

j_gene: TRBJ1-6
d_gene: NA
v_gene: TRBV6-5
abundance: once
CDR3nt: TGTGCCAGCAGGTCGACAGCCGCAAATTCACCCCTCCACTTT
CDR3aa: CASRSTAANSPLHF

j_gene: TRBJ2-2
d_gene: NA
v_gene: TRBV5-4
abundance: NA
CDR3nt: TGTGCCAGCAGCTTGGCACAAAGCACCGGGGAGCTGTTTTTT
CDR3aa: CASSLAQSTGELFF

j_gene: TRBJ2-1
d_gene: TRBD1
v_gene: TRBV6-6
abundance: NA
CDR3nt: TGTGCCAGCAGTAGGGACAGCGGCCCCAATGAGCAGTTCTTC
CDR3aa: CASSRDSGPNEQFF

j_gene: TRBJ1-5
d_gene: TRBD1
v_gene: TRBV19
abundance: few
CDR3nt: TGTGCCAGTAGAACAGGGGGCGGGAGCAATCAGCCCCAGCATTTT
CDR3aa: CASRTGGGSNQPQHF

j_gene: TRBJ1-5
d_gene: NA
v_gene: TRBV28
abundance: NA
CDR3nt: TGTGCCAGCAGCGATCAGCCCCAGCATTTT
CDR3aa: CASSDQPQHF

j_gene: TRBJ2-1
d_gene: TRBD2
v_gene: TRBV7-2
abundance: NA
CDR3nt: TGTGCCAGCAGCTCATCACGGACTAGGTACAATGAGCAGTTCTTC
CDR3aa: CASSSSRTRYNEQFF

j_gene: TRBJ2-5
d_gene: TRBD1
v_gene: TRBV10-1
abundance: NA
CDR3nt: TGCGCCAGCAGTGAGGGGGGGACAGGGGGAGAGACCCAGTACTTC
CDR3aa: CASSEGGTGGETQYF

j_gene: TRBJ2-5
d_gene: TRBD2
v_gene: TRBV5-4
abundance: NA
CDR3nt: TGTGCCAGCAGCCCGGGGGGGATTCAAGAGACCCAGTACTTC
CDR3aa: CASSPGGIQETQYF

j_gene: TRBJ2-2
d_gene: NA
v_gene: TRBV7-3
abundance: NA
CDR3nt: TGTGCCAGCAGCTGCCGATTTAGGGAGCGGTATACGAACACCGGGGAGCTGTTTTTT
CDR3aa: CASSCRFRERYTNTGELFF

j_gene: TRBJ1-2
d_gene: NA
v_gene: TRBV19
abundance: NA
CDR3nt: TGTGCCAGCGGAGAGACGGAGACTTATGGCTACACCTTC
CDR3aa: CASGETETYGYTF

j_gene: TRBJ2-1
d_gene: TRBD2
v_gene: TRBV7-7
abundance: NA
CDR3nt: TGTGCCAGCAGCCCTGGACTAGCATCCTACAATGAGCAGTTCTTC
CDR3aa: CASSPGLASYNEQFF

j_gene: TRBJ2-3
d_gene: NA
v_gene: TRBV27
abundance: NA
CDR3nt: TGTGCCAGCAGGCCTAACACAGGGTATAGCACAGATACGCAGTATTTT
CDR3aa: CASRPNTGYSTDTQYF